The 6 T cell receptor beta chains listed next were all sequenced from one sample in a study of T cell repertoires in cytomegalovirus infection. TCRdb ran MiXCR on the reads and lists one entry per CDR3 protein. Among hundreds of thousands of distinct CDR3 sequences listed, around 30% were seen once. No antigen is known for these receptors. The material sequenced was cultured PBMCs, taken from culture after CMV antigen stimulation. These receptors came from a human donor in good health (CMV status not recorded). Some clones in this sample may be carry-over from other donors' samples.

This clonotype was observed a few times. V gene TRBV20-1 combines with J gene TRBJ2-3; D call uncertain. The CDR3 sequence is 12 residues long. Trimming stripped 6 bases from V and 3 bases from J, with 10 bases between. CDR1 and CDR2 (germline): DFQATT, SNEGSKA (reference sequence). In nucleotides, the CDR3 is TGCAGTGCGAAGGCCGTGACAGATACGCAGTATTTT. Encoded protein: CSAKAVTDTQYF.

Only a few counts were recorded for this clonotype. This chain joins TRBV19 and TRBJ1-4; 10 nucleotides align to TRBD1. Germline values: CDR1 LNHDA, CDR2 SQIVND (reference sequence). V was pared by 7 bases and J by 12 bases, with 11 bases of the junction left unmatched. The CDR3 contains 14 residues. In DNA, the CDR3 is TGTGCCAGTATCCTTGGACAGGGGGAAGAGGAACTGTTTTTT. Amino acid sequence: CASILGQGEEELFF.

This chain links TRBV12-3 or TRBV12-4 with TRBJ1-6, with TRBD1 matching 8 bases. This CDR3 region has 15 residues. Unmatched junction bases numbered 8, after V lost 2 bases and J lost 11 bases. CDR3 coding DNA: TGTGCCAGCAGTTTATTTGGGGGACAGGAGGCACCCCTCCACTTT. The encoded protein is CASSLFGGQEAPLHF.

This clonotype showed up many times. This chain uses TRBV7-2 with TRBJ2-1; 8 bases agree with TRBD2. Germline trimming cut 5 bases from V and 4 bases from J; bases unmatched to any gene: 13. CDR1 and CDR2 (germline): SGHTA, FQGNSA. The CDR3 sequence is 17 residues long. CDR3 loop: CASSAGPATSGYNEQFF. In DNA form, the CDR3 reads TGTGCCAGCAGCGCGGGCCCCGCCACTAGCGGATACAATGAGCAGTTCTTC.

This chain uses TRBV19 with TRBJ2-2, with 9 bases aligning to TRBD1. Germline CDR1 and CDR2: LNHDA and SQIVND (reference sequence). V dropped 5 bases and J dropped 6; count of bases not matched to a gene: 7. The length of the CDR3 is 15 residues. CDR3 nucleotide sequence: TGTGCCAGTAGTTCCGGGACAGGGTACCCCGGGGAGCTGTTTTTT. This translates into CASSSGTGYPGELFF.

The genes are TRBV20-1 and TRBJ1-4, with 9 bases lining up with TRBD1. The CDR3 length is 15 residues. The junction had 6 bases not matched to a gene; V was cut back by 2 bases and J by 5 bases. The germline CDR1 and CDR2 sequences are DFQATT and SNEGSKA (reference sequence). The CDR3 region is CSARSPGQGNEKLFF. The CDR3 DNA is TGCAGTGCTAGAAGCCCGGGACAGGGAAATGAAAAACTGTTTTTT.